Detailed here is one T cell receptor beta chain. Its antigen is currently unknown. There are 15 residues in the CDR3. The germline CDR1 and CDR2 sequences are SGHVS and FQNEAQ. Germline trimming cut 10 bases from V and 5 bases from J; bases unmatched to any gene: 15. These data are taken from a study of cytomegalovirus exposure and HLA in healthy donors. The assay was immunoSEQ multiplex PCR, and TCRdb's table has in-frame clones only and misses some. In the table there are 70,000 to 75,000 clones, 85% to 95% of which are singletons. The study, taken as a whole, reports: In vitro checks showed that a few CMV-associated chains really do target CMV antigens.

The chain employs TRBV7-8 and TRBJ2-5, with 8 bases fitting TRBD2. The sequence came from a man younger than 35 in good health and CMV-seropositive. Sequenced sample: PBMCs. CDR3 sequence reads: CATGTAGGSWETQYF. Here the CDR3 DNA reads TGTGCCACCGGGACGGCGGGGGGAAGTTGGGAGACCCAGTACTTC.